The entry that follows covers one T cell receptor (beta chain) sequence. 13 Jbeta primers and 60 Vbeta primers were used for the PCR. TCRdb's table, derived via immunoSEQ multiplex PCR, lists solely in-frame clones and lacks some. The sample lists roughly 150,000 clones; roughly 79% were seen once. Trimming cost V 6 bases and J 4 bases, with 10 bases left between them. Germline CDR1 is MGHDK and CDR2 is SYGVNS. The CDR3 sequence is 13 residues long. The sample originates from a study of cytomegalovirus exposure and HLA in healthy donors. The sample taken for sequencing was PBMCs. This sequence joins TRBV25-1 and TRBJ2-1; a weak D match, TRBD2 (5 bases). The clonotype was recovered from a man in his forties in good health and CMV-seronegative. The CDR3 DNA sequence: TGTGCCAGCAGCCTGCCGGGATACAATGAGCAGTTCTTC. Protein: CASSLPGYNEQFF.